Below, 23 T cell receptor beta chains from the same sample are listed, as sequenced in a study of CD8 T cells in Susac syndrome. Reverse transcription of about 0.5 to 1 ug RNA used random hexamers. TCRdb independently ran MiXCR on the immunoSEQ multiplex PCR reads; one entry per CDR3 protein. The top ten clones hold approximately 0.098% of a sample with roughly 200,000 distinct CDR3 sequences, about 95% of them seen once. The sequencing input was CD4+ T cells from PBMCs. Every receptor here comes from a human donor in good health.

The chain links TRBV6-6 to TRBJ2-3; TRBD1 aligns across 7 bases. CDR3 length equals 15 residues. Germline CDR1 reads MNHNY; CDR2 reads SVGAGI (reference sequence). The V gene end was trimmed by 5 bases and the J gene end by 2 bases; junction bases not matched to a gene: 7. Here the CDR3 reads CASSPGQAYTDTQYF. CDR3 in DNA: TGTGCCAGCAGTCCCGGACAGGCATACACAGATACGCAGTATTTT.

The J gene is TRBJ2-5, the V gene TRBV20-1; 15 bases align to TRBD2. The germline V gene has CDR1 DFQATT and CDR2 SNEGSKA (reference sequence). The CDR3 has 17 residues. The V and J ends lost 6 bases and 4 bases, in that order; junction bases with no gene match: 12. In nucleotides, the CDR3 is TGCAGTGCCCAACCGGGGACTAGCGGGAGGACTGGAGAGACCCAGTACTTC. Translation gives CSAQPGTSGRTGETQYF.

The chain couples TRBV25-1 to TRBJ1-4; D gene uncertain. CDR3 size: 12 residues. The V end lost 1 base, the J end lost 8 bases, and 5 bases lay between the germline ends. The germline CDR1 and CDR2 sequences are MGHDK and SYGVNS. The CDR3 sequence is CASSEWEEKLFF. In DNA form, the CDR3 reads TGTGCCAGCAGTGAATGGGAGGAAAAACTGTTTTTT. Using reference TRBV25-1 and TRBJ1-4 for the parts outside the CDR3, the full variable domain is EADIYQTPRYLVIGTGKKITLECSQTMGHDKMYWYQQDPGMELHLIHYSYGVNSTEKGDLSSESTVSRIRTEHFPLTLESARPSHTSQYLCASSEWEEKLFFGSGTQLSVL.

In DNA form, the CDR3 reads TGTGCCAGCAGGGTAGCGGGAGTGGAGACCCAGTACTTC. It translates to CASRVAGVETQYF. The chain is built from TRBV28 and TRBJ2-5; TRBD2 agrees at 9 bases. Germline V CDR1 and CDR2: MDHEN, SYDVKM. The CDR3 is made up of 13 amino acids. J gave up 5 bases and V 6 bases, and 4 bases lay outside the gene matches.

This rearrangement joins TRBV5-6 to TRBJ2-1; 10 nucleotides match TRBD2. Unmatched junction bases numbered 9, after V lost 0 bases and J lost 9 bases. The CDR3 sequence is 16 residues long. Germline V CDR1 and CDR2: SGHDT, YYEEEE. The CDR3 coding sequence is TGTGCCAGCAGCTTGGTGTTGCTAGCGGGAGAAAGTGAGCAGTTCTTC. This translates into CASSLVLLAGESEQFF.

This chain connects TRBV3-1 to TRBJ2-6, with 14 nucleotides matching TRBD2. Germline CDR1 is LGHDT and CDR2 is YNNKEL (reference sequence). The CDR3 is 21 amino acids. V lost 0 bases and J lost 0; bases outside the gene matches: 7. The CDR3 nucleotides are TGTGCCAGCAGCCAAGATTGGACTAGCGGGAGGCTCAGCTCTGGGGCCAACGTCCTGACTTTC. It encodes CASSQDWTSGRLSSGANVLTF.

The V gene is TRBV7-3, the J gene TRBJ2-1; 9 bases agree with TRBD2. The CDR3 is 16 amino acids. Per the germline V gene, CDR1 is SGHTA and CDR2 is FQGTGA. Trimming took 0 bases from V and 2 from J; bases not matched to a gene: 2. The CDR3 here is CASSLTGGRAYNEQFF. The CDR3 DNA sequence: TGTGCCAGCAGCTTAACGGGCGGGAGGGCCTACAATGAGCAGTTCTTC.

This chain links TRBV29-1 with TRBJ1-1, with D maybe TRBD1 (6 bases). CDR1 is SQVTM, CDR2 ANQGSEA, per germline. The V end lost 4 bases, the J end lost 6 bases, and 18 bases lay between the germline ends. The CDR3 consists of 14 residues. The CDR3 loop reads CSVGHRDWSSEAFF. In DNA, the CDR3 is TGCAGCGTTGGCCACAGGGACTGGTCTTCTGAAGCTTTCTTT.

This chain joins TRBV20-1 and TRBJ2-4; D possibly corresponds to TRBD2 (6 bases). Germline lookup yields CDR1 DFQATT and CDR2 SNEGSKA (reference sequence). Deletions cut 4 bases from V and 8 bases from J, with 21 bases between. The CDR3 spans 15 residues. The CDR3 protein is CSANPRDPWADIQYF. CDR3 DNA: TGCAGTGCTAACCCGCGGGACCCCTGGGCGGACATTCAGTACTTC.

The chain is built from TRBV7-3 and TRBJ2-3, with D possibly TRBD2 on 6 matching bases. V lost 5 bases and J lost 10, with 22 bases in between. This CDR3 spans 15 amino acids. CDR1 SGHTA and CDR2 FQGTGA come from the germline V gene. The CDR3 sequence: CASSPGLYVLGAQYF. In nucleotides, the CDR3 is TGTGCCAGCAGCCCGGGACTTTACGTGCTCGGGGCGCAGTATTTT.

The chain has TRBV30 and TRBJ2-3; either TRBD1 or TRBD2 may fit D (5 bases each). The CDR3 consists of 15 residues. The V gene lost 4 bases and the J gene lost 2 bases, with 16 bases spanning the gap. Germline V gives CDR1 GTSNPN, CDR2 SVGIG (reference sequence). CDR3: CAWTRRDGPTDTQYF. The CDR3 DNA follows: TGTGCCTGGACCCGCCGGGACGGCCCCACAGATACGCAGTATTTT.

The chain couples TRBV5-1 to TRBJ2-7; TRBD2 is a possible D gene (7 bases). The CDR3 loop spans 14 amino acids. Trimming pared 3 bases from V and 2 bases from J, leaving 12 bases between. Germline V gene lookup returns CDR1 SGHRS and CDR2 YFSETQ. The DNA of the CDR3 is TGCGCCAGCAGCTCCGAGGGGGGGCCCTACGAGCAGTACTTC. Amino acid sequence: CASSSEGGPYEQYF.

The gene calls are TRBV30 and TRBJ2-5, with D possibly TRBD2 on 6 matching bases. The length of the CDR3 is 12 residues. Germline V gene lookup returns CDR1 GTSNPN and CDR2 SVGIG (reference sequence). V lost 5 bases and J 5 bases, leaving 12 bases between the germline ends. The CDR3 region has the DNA TGTGCCTGGCGGGGGATACGGGAGACCCAGTACTTC. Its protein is CAWRGIRETQYF.

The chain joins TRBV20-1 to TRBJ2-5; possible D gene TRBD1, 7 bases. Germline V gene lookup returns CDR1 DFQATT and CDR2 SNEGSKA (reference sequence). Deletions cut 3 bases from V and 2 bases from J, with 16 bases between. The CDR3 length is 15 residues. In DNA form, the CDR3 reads TGCAGTGCTAGTGGGCAGGGGGGCGATCAAGAGACCCAGTACTTC. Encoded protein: CSASGQGGDQETQYF.

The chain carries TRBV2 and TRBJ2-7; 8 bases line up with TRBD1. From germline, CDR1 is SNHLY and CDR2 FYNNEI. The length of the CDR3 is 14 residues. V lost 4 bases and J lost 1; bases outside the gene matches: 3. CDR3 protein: CASSAGGVSYEQYF. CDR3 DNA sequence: TGTGCCAGCAGTGCAGGGGGCGTATCCTACGAGCAGTACTTC.

The CDR3 loop is CASSLKPRLAGGSYNEQFF. The CDR3 DNA is TGTGCCAGCAGCTTAAAGCCCAGGCTAGCGGGGGGATCCTACAATGAGCAGTTCTTC. This chain joins TRBV7-3 and TRBJ2-1; TRBD2 matches at 11 bases. This CDR3 is built from 19 residues. From germline, CDR1 is SGHTA and CDR2 FQGTGA. Unmatched junction bases numbered 9, after V lost 1 base and J lost 1 base.

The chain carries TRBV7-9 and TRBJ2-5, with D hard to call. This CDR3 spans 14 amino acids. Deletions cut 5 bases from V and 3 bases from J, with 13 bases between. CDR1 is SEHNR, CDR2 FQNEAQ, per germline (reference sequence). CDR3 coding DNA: TGTGCCAGCAGCCCCCGGACGGAAAAAGAGACCCAGTACTTC. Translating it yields CASSPRTEKETQYF. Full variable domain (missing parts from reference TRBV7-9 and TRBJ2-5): DTGVSQNPRHKITKRGQNVTFRCDPISEHNRLYWYRQTLGQGPEFLTYFQNEAQLEKSRLLSDRFSAERPKGSFSTLEIQRTEQGDSAMYLCASSPRTEKETQYFGPGTRLLVL.

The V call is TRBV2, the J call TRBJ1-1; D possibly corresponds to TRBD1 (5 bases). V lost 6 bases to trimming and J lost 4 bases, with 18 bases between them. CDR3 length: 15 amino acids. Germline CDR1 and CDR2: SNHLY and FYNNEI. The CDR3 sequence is CASRELTGRGTEAFF. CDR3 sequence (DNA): TGTGCCAGCAGGGAACTTACGGGAAGGGGCACTGAAGCTTTCTTT.

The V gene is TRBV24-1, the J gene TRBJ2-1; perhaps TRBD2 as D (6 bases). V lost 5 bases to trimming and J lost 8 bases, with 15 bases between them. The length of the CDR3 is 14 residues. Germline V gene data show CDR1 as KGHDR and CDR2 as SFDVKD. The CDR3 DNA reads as TGTGCCACCAGTGGGAGGCGGTGGGGGGATGAGCAGTTCTTC. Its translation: CATSGRRWGDEQFF.

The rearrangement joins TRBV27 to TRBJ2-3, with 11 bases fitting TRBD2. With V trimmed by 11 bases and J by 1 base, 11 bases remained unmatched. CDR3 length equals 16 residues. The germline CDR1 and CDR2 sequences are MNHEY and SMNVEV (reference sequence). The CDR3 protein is CAAGTSGYRGTDTQYF. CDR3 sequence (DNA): TGTGCCGCCGGGACTAGCGGCTATAGGGGCACAGATACGCAGTATTTT.

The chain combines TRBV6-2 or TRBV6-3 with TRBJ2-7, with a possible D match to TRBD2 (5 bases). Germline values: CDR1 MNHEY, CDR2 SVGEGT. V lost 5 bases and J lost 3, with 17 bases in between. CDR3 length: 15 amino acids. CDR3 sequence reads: CASSPFERRLYEQYF. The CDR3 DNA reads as TGTGCCAGCAGTCCCTTCGAGCGGAGACTCTACGAGCAGTACTTC.

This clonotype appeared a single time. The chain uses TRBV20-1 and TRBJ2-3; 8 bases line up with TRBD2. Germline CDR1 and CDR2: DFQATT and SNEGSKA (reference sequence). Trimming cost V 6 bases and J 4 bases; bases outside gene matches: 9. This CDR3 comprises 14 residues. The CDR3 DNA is TGCAGTGCCAGGACTAGCTGGGTGGCAGATACGCAGTATTTT. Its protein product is CSARTSWVADTQYF.

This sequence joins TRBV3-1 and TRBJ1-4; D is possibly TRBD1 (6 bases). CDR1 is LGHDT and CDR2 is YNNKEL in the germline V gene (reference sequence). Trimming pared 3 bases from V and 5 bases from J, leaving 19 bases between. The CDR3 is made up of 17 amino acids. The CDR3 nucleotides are TGTGCCAGCAGCCATGGGTATGCTTGGACAGCAAATGAAAAACTGTTTTTT. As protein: CASSHGYAWTANEKLFF.